This T cell receptor beta chain was captured in a study of shared clonotypes between healthy human individuals. Findings and limits, study-wide: Tissues were not sampled, only blood, and their repertoires likely differ.

A remark on this clone: The antigen is not known.

The germline V gene has CDR1 MGHRA and CDR2 YSYEKL. The CDR3 covers 17 residues. V lost 0 bases and J 7 bases, leaving 19 bases between the germline ends. Study donors comprised healthy, HIV-negative adults devoid of recent acute infection or vaccination. Replicate PCRs for sorted subsets used approximately 190 ng DNA; this equaled tens of thousands of T cell genomes. This table comes from immunoSEQ multiplex PCR, and its TCRdb copy is limited to in-frame clones, with some not included. The table lists fewer than 3 million clones, under 95% of them singletons. V usage is TRBV4-1 and J usage is TRBJ2-1, with D unclear. The sequence was collected from a man between 18 and 35 years old in good health. Some clones in this sample may be carry-over from other donors' samples. The material sequenced was naive CD4+ T cells from PBMCs. The sample's subset: CD45RA+ positively selected. Here the CDR3 reads CASSQDHPQVSSNEQFF. CDR3 DNA: TGCGCCAGCAGCCAAGATCATCCTCAAGTTTCGTCAAATGAGCAGTTCTTC.